What follows is one T cell receptor beta chain and its context. These data are taken from a study of blood T cell repertoires in COVID-19. The wider study: The origin of the acute and convalescent COVID-19 samples was the United States, Italy and Spain.

The CDR3 is 13 amino acids. V was trimmed by 5 bases and J by 10 bases, leaving 12 bases between them. CDR1 is PRHDT, CDR2 FYEKMQ, per germline (reference sequence). In the original processing: It was from reference gene primer amplification that nucleated cell counts were estimated. The table came from immunoSEQ multiplex PCR; TCRdb's copy has only in-frame clones and leaves some out. V, J and clone size derive from that table, while D and trimming were established from the DNA sequence. The repertoire has 240,000 or so clones, approximately 86% of them found once; the top ten carry about 0.74%. The chain carries TRBV13 and TRBJ1-6; D is uncertain. The clonotype originates from a woman in her twenties or thirties with acute or convalescent COVID-19. Sequenced material: peripheral blood. The CDR3 is CASSPAGNSPLHF. The DNA of the CDR3 is TGTGCCAGCAGCCCCGCGGGGAACTCACCCCTCCACTTT.